Listed here are 27 T cell receptor beta chains from one sample, sequenced in a study of shared clonotypes between healthy human individuals. TCRdb's copy holds only in-frame clones and misses some; the assay was immunoSEQ multiplex PCR. Here the sample spans 2 million to 3 million clones, 93% being singletons. Input material: naive CD4+ T cells from PBMCs. Sample subset: CD45RA+ positively selected. The receptors come from a man between 18 and 35 years old in good health. Some clones in this sample may be carry-over from other donors' samples.

Only one count was recorded for this clone. The rearrangement uses TRBV18 and TRBJ1-2, with 10 bases aligning to TRBD1. This CDR3 is 15 amino acids long. V trimming: 6 bases; J trimming: 7 bases; junction bases outside the gene matches: 11. Germline CDR1 and CDR2: KGHSH and LQKENI. This CDR3 reads CASSPKTGGIFGYTF. Here the CDR3 DNA reads TGTGCCAGCTCGCCTAAGACAGGGGGCATTTTTGGCTACACCTTC.

The chain is built from TRBV30 and TRBJ2-7; possible D gene TRBD2, 6 bases. The ends were cut back, 1 base at V and 7 bases at J, with 17 bases in the middle. Looked up from germline, CDR1 is GTSNPN and CDR2 is SVGIG (reference sequence). The CDR3 is 14 amino acids. This chain's CDR3 is CAWSGPLGGREQYF. Here the CDR3 DNA reads TGTGCCTGGAGTGGTCCGTTGGGAGGTCGGGAGCAGTACTTC. Filled out from reference TRBV30 and TRBJ2-7, the complete variable domain reads SQTIHQWPATLVQPVGSPLSLECTVEGTSNPNLYWYRQAAGRGLQLLFYSVGIGQISSEVPQNLSASRPQDRQFILSSKKLLLSDSGFYLCAWSGPLGGREQYFGPGTRLTVT.

This clone was recorded a few times. This chain joins TRBV9 and TRBJ1-4; TRBD1 might be the D (5 bases). This CDR3 spans 15 amino acids. Germline loops: CDR1 SGDLS, CDR2 YYNGEE. Trimming removed 1 base at V and 5 bases at J, with 12 bases between. CDR3 protein: CASSVSGGGNEKLFF. The CDR3 nucleotides read TGTGCCAGCAGCGTAAGTGGGGGAGGAAATGAAAAACTGTTTTTT.

This chain connects TRBV2 to TRBJ2-1; 7 bases fit TRBD2. V shed 2 bases and J 6 bases; nucleotides not matched to a gene: 10. This CDR3 has 16 amino acids. CDR1 is SNHLY and CDR2 is FYNNEI in the germline V gene. This CDR3 is CASSEYGTTLSNEQFF. In DNA form, the CDR3 reads TGTGCCAGCAGTGAATACGGGACTACCCTATCCAATGAGCAGTTCTTC.

The rearrangement uses TRBV4-1 and TRBJ2-1; D possibly corresponds to TRBD1 (6 bases). The CDR3 has 17 amino acids. CDR1 is MGHRA and CDR2 is YSYEKL in the germline V gene. V was shortened by 0 bases and J by 4 bases, with 16 bases between the two germline ends. CDR3 region: CASSQDVRDTFYNEQFF. The CDR3 DNA reads as TGCGCCAGCAGCCAAGACGTCCGGGACACATTTTACAATGAGCAGTTCTTC.

The chain has TRBV29-1 and TRBJ2-7, with D tentatively TRBD2 (6 bases). V was trimmed by 4 bases and J by 2 bases, leaving 12 bases between them. Per the germline V gene, CDR1 is SQVTM and CDR2 is ANQGSEA. The CDR3 has 13 residues. The DNA of the CDR3 is TGCAGCGTTGGGGCGGGGACGACCTACGAGCAGTACTTC. Amino acids: CSVGAGTTYEQYF.

The genes are TRBV27 and TRBJ1-2, with 9 bases fitting TRBD1. In germline, CDR1 is MNHEY, CDR2 SMNVEV (reference sequence). Trimming at V came to 5 bases and at J to 8 bases, leaving 15 bases not matched to a gene. This CDR3 region has 16 residues. This CDR3 reads CASSPSGTGRRQGYTF. DNA of the CDR3: TGTGCCAGCAGTCCATCCGGGACAGGGCGAAGGCAGGGCTACACCTTC.

This clone was picked up one time. CDR3: CASIKLAGEFFNNEQFF. As DNA, the CDR3 is TGTGCCAGCATTAAACTAGCGGGAGAATTTTTTAACAATGAGCAGTTCTTC. The chain is built from TRBV28 and TRBJ2-1; TRBD2 agrees at 11 bases. CDR1 and CDR2 from the germline V gene are MDHEN and SYDVKM. The length of the CDR3 is 17 residues. V shed 7 bases and J 5 bases; nucleotides not matched to a gene: 13. The entire variable domain, with the rest obtained from reference TRBV28 and TRBJ2-1, is as follows: DVKVTQSSRYLVKRTGEKVFLECVQDMDHENMFWYRQDPGLGLRLIYFSYDVKMKEKGDIPEGYSVSREKKERFSLILESASTNQTSMYLCASIKLAGEFFNNEQFFGPGTRLTVL.

The chain recombines TRBV27 with TRBJ2-1; D may be TRBD2 (6 bases). This CDR3 spans 16 amino acids. CDR1 is MNHEY and CDR2 is SMNVEV in the germline V gene (reference sequence). Trimming shortened V by 6 bases and J by 2 bases, and 17 bases separated the two germline ends. CDR3 sequence reads: CASSQPGTQTYNEQFF. In DNA, the CDR3 is TGTGCCAGCAGCCAGCCCGGGACTCAAACCTACAATGAGCAGTTCTTC.

V is TRBV6-5 and J is TRBJ2-1, with 7 nucleotides matching TRBD2. Trimming cost V 1 base and J 4 bases; bases outside gene matches: 4. The V gene's germline CDR1 is MNHEY and CDR2 SVGAGI. The CDR3 totals 15 residues. Here the CDR3 DNA reads TGTGCCAGCAGTTACTGGGGGGGGTTATACAATGAGCAGTTCTTC. This encodes CASSYWGGLYNEQFF.

The chain has TRBV5-1 and TRBJ2-1, with 8 bases that match TRBD2. CDR1 is SGHRS and CDR2 is YFSETQ in the germline V gene. The CDR3 is 17 residues long. J gave up 1 base and V 2 bases, and 8 bases lay outside the gene matches. In nucleotides, the CDR3 is TGCGCCAGCAGCTTTGTAATAGCGGGAACTTCCTACAATGAGCAGTTCTTC. Translation gives CASSFVIAGTSYNEQFF. Complete variable domain (other parts from reference TRBV5-1 and TRBJ2-1): KAGVTQTPRYLIKTRGQQVTLSCSPISGHRSVSWYQQTPGQGLQFLFEYFSETQRNKGNFPGRFSGRQFSNSRSEMNVSTLELGDSALYLCASSFVIAGTSYNEQFFGPGTRLTVL.

V and J are TRBV5-1 and TRBJ2-7, with D perhaps matching TRBD1 or TRBD2 (5 bases each). CDR1 is SGHRS and CDR2 is YFSETQ in the germline V gene. V was shortened by 4 bases and J by 4 bases, with 15 bases between the two germline ends. The CDR3 has 14 amino acids. CDR3 region: CASSTNSGPYEQYF. CDR3 DNA sequence: TGCGCCAGCAGCACTAACTCGGGGCCATACGAGCAGTACTTC.

V gene TRBV7-2 combines with J gene TRBJ2-1, with D possibly TRBD2 on 5 matching bases. The CDR3 has 15 amino acids. Trimming took 3 bases from V and 10 from J, leaving 19 bases between them. Looked up from germline, CDR1 is SGHTA and CDR2 is FQGNSA. The CDR3 reads CASSFELRTPSEQFF. CDR3 coding DNA: TGTGCCAGCAGCTTTGAGCTCAGGACTCCATCAGAGCAGTTCTTC.

The V call is TRBV28, the J call TRBJ1-5; D might be TRBD1 (5 bases). Germline CDR1 and CDR2: MDHEN and SYDVKM. CDR3 length: 12 residues. V shed 11 bases and J shed 3 bases, with 11 bases lying between them. CDR3 residues: CAGGALNQPQHF. The CDR3 DNA reads TGTGCCGGCGGGGCTCTCAATCAGCCCCAGCATTTT.

The chain couples TRBV10-2 to TRBJ2-1, with TRBD2 matching 7 bases. V trimming: 4 bases; J trimming: 3 bases; junction bases outside the gene matches: 9. CDR1 WSHSY and CDR2 SAAADI come from the germline V gene. This CDR3 spans 16 amino acids. The CDR3 region has the DNA TGCGCCAGCAGTGCCCTTGAGGGGACTAACTACAATGAGCAGTTCTTC. Protein product: CASSALEGTNYNEQFF.

DNA for the CDR3: TGTGCCAGCAGCGTAACTGAGCCTGGAAACACCATATATTTT. This encodes CASSVTEPGNTIYF. The genes are TRBV9 and TRBJ1-3; no clear D gene. Trimming shortened V by 1 base and J by 2 bases, and 7 bases separated the two germline ends. The CDR3 runs 14 residues. Looked up from germline, CDR1 is SGDLS and CDR2 is YYNGEE.

A remark on this clone: The same CDR3 is also encoded by other DNA sequences in this sample. The V gene is TRBV28, the J gene TRBJ2-7, with 8 nucleotides matching TRBD1. The CDR3 loop spans 15 amino acids. The junction had 5 bases not matched to a gene; V was cut back by 4 bases and J by 0 bases. Germline V CDR1 and CDR2: MDHEN, SYDVKM. The CDR3, as DNA: TGTGCCAGCAGTTCGACCGGGACAGGCTCCTACGAGCAGTACTTC. Translation: CASSSTGTGSYEQYF.

The rearrangement uses TRBV27 and TRBJ1-4, with D possibly being TRBD1 (6 bases). Germline V gene lookup returns CDR1 MNHEY and CDR2 SMNVEV (reference sequence). V was cut by 4 bases and J by 11 bases, with 17 bases left in between. This CDR3 region has 14 residues. Here the CDR3 DNA reads TGTGCCAGCAGTTCAGGGCTGAGGGGGGTGAAACTGTTTTTT. Translating gives CASSSGLRGVKLFF. The variable domain in full, completed from reference TRBV27 and TRBJ1-4, reads EAQVTQNPRYLITVTGKKLTVTCSQNMNHEYMSWYRQDPGLGLRQIYYSMNVEVTDKGDVPEGYKVSRKEKRNFPLILESPSPNQTSLYFCASSSGLRGVKLFFGSGTQLSVL.

This clone was picked up a small number of times. The chain links TRBV5-4 to TRBJ1-2; 9 positions agree with TRBD1. V gave up 4 bases and J gave up 5 bases; unmatched junction bases: 12. This CDR3 is 16 amino acids long. Germline V gene lookup returns CDR1 SGHNT and CDR2 YYREEE (reference sequence). The CDR3 loop reads CASSPSPGQGQYGYTF. The CDR3 DNA reads as TGTGCCAGCAGCCCCAGCCCGGGACAGGGACAATATGGCTACACCTTC.

V usage is TRBV18 and J usage is TRBJ2-3; 10 bases agree with TRBD2. The CDR3 length is 18 residues. Looked up from germline, CDR1 is KGHSH and CDR2 is LQKENI. The V and J ends lost 3 bases and 0 bases, in that order; junction bases with no gene match: 9. The CDR3 region is CASSPMVAGGPSTDTQYF. The CDR3 DNA is TGTGCCAGCTCACCGATGGTAGCGGGAGGACCTAGCACAGATACGCAGTATTTT. Supplemented by reference TRBV18 and TRBJ2-3, the full variable domain reads NAGVMQNPRHLVRRRGQEARLRCSPMKGHSHVYWYRQLPEEGLKFMVYLQKENIIDESGMPKERFSAEFPKEGPSILRIQQVVRGDSAAYFCASSPMVAGGPSTDTQYFGPGTRLTVL.

The chain employs TRBV5-1 and TRBJ1-3; D remains ambiguous. V was pared by 2 bases and J by 2 bases, with 8 bases between. The CDR3 totals 14 residues. Germline assignment: CDR1 SGHRS and CDR2 YFSETQ. CDR3 in amino acids: CASSFDGTGNTIYF. The CDR3 coding sequence is TGCGCCAGCAGCTTTGATGGGACTGGAAACACCATATATTTT.

V is TRBV4-2 and J is TRBJ1-5; no clear D. Germline CDR1 and CDR2: LGHNA and YNFKEQ. This CDR3 has 14 amino acids. The ends were cut back, 4 bases at V and 2 bases at J, with 9 bases in the middle. CDR3 sequence (DNA): TGTGCCAGCAGCCCCCCCGGGGGCAATCAGCCCCAGCATTTT. Translation: CASSPPGGNQPQHF.

V usage is TRBV10-1 and J usage is TRBJ2-7; 11 nucleotides line up with TRBD1. J gave up 3 bases and V 6 bases, and 10 bases lay outside the gene matches. This CDR3 is 16 amino acids long. From germline, CDR1 is WNHNN and CDR2 SYGVQD (reference sequence). CDR3 DNA: TGCGCCAGCAGAGGAAGGACAGGGGGCGATGTCTACGAGCAGTACTTC. It is translated as CASRGRTGGDVYEQYF.

V usage is TRBV5-7 and J usage is TRBJ1-3, with a tentative D call TRBD1 (5 bases). TRBV5-7 is given ORF status, its function remaining uncertain. With 1 base removed from V and 0 bases from J, the gap between germline ends came to 20 bases. The CDR3 sequence is 19 residues long. The CDR3 sequence is CASSLRDGSLTHSGNTIYF. In DNA form, the CDR3 reads TGTGCCAGCAGCTTGAGGGACGGATCTCTGACCCACTCTGGAAACACCATATATTTT.

The chain employs TRBV4-2 and TRBJ1-5; a weak D match, TRBD1 (5 bases). The ends were cut back, 5 bases at V and 3 bases at J, with 14 bases in the middle. CDR3 length: 15 residues. The germline V gene has CDR1 LGHNA and CDR2 YNFKEQ. CDR3 nucleotides: TGTGCCAGCAGCTCAACCTCAGGGTCCAATCAGCCCCAGCATTTT. It encodes CASSSTSGSNQPQHF.

The rearrangement uses TRBV5-4 and TRBJ1-4; D not resolved. CDR3 length equals 15 residues. In germline, CDR1 is SGHNT, CDR2 YYREEE (reference sequence). Trimming stripped 1 base from V and 8 bases from J, with 15 bases between. CDR3 nucleotide sequence: TGTGCCAGCAGCTTGAGCTACAGCGCTAGCGAAAAACTGTTTTTT. Its protein product is CASSLSYSASEKLFF.

For the CDR3, the DNA is TGCGCCAGCACCCGAGGAGCGGGAGGGGACAATGAGCAGTTCTTC. It encodes CASTRGAGGDNEQFF. The gene calls are TRBV5-1 and TRBJ2-1; 10 bases map to TRBD2. Germline CDR1 and CDR2: SGHRS and YFSETQ. This CDR3 region has 15 residues. Trimming removed 6 bases from V and 5 bases from J; junction bases left unmatched: 8.